These 5 T cell receptor beta chains were sequenced from one sample in a study of cytomegalovirus exposure and HLA in healthy donors. A multiplex PCR was run with 60 Vbeta primers and 13 Jbeta primers. Measured with immunoSEQ multiplex PCR; TCRdb has only the in-frame clones, and not every one. This repertoire shows around 92,000 clones, 65% to 80% found once; its top ten account for roughly 14%. Source material: PBMCs. Receptors were obtained from a woman between 65 and 79 years old in good health and CMV-seropositive.

This chain uses TRBV19 with TRBJ2-1; TRBD2 agrees at 8 bases. This CDR3 comprises 19 residues. CDR1 and CDR2 (germline): LNHDA, SQIVND (reference sequence). V lost 2 bases to trimming and J lost 2 bases; unmatched junction nucleotides: 14. CDR3 residues: CASSIWASGSGRAYNEQFF. The CDR3 DNA reads TGTGCCAGTAGTATATGGGCTAGCGGGTCAGGAAGGGCCTACAATGAGCAGTTCTTC.

The chain links TRBV19 to TRBJ2-5; tentative D call: TRBD2 (6 bases). Matching the DNA end better, TRBJ2-7 makes the J call doubtful. The CDR3 sequence is 14 residues long. The germline gives CDR1 LNHDA, CDR2 SQIVND (reference sequence). CDR3 in amino acids: CASSEFRSGDEQYF. DNA for the CDR3: TGTGCCAGTAGCGAGTTTCGTTCGGGGGACGAGCAGTACTTC.

The CDR3, as DNA: TGTGCCACCAGCAGAGATGGGGCTAGTTACAATGAGCAGTTCTTC. It encodes CATSRDGASYNEQFF. The chain has TRBV15 and TRBJ2-1, with a weak D call TRBD1 (5 bases). Germline assignment: CDR1 LNHNV and CDR2 YYDKDF (reference sequence). V lost 0 bases and J lost 4, with 10 bases in between. This CDR3 has 15 amino acids.

The gene calls are TRBV6-5 and TRBJ2-5, with D possibly being TRBD1 (5 bases). The CDR3 is 16 amino acids. Germline lookup yields CDR1 MNHEY and CDR2 SVGAGI. V dropped 0 bases and J dropped 3 bases, with 14 bases sitting between them. The CDR3 sequence is CASSYSIFRTKETQYF. The CDR3 DNA sequence: TGTGCCAGCAGTTACTCGATTTTCCGGACAAAAGAGACCCAGTACTTC.

The DNA of the CDR3 is TGTGCCAGCAGCCAAGCCCTAGGGGAGGAGGCCCCCTACGAGCAGTACTTC. Encoded protein: CASSQALGEEAPYEQYF. The chain has TRBV4-2 and TRBJ2-7; perhaps TRBD2 as D (6 bases). The CDR3 consists of 17 residues. In germline, CDR1 is LGHNA, CDR2 YNFKEQ. V was shortened by 1 base and J by 2 bases, with 18 bases between the two germline ends.